This T cell receptor beta chain was sequenced for a study of T-cell memory formation after mild COVID-19 (dated by TCRdb to 2020 to 2022). General notes on the study: Most TCR sequence clusters were specific to one of the two donors. Longitudinal TCRalpha and TCRbeta repertoire sequencing tracked T-cell clones expanding and contracting after mild COVID-19 in two donors. The cohort was made up of two young adult volunteers, one female and one male, who were previously healthy.

Ficoll-Paque density gradient centrifugation was the method used to isolate PBMCs. Based on the germline V gene, the CDR1 and CDR2 sequences are SGHRS and YFSETQ. A distance of 13 bases separates the germline ends of V and J, which lose 0 bases and 7 bases respectively. There are 15 amino acids in the CDR3, from cysteine to phenylalanine inclusive. Just CDR3 DNA is preserved here, 45 bases in frame from base 1. The sequencing machine was an Illumina NovaSeq 6000. TCRalpha and TCRbeta cDNA libraries were constructed by 5'RACE with constant-segment primers, with sample barcodes and unique molecular identifiers being introduced. Trizol reagent was used to extract RNA from every sample. Amplification of the libraries took two PCR steps, and the second step added a second sample barcode plus Illumina TruSeq adapters. Sequencing of libraries was performed on an Illumina NovaSeq with 2 x 150 bp paired-end reads. The authors processed their data as follows. With migec v1.2.7, reads were demultiplexed and then collapsed into UMI-guided consensus sequences. Using mixcr v2.1.11, UMI consensuses were aligned to TRA and TRB V and J templates and then assembled into clonotypes. Expanded or contracted clonotypes were those called significant by both edgeR and NoisET, with noise models trained on biological replicates. edgeR calls used a false discovery rate-adjusted p below 0.01 and a log2 fold-change threshold of 1. PCA with hierarchical clustering of max-normalized trajectories of the 1000 most abundant clonotypes was used as exploratory dynamics analysis. Separately sequenced CD4+ and CD8+ repertoires were used to assign a CD4 or CD8 phenotype to each responding clone. TCRdb took the public reads, trimmed them with fastp at Q25, ran MiXCR for clone calling and kept in-frame beta chains. Entries that share a CDR3 protein sequence are merged under the most common genes and DNA. The V and J calls follow TCRdb's processing rather than the paper's. Across this sample there are 550,000 to 600,000 distinct CDR3 sequences, with around a sixth seen only once. The top ten clonotypes cover roughly 7.8% of the sample.

Broader findings and caveats from the paper: Clones contracting from day 15 to 85 had balanced CD4/CD8 phenotypes, while a second wave expanding from day 15 to 37 was biased towards CD4+. The second-wave clones that peaked on day 37 were not confirmed to be SARS-CoV-2 specific. Some responding clones were detected in pre-infection memory, which suggested that pre-existing cross-reactive memory T cells had joined the SARS-CoV-2 response. Only a couple of mild cases were covered by the study, and larger cohorts that include severe cases with pre-infection samples were considered necessary. Contracting CD4+ clones appeared mostly in the CM and EM memory subsets, whereas CD8+ clones were enriched in EMRA.

This clonotype was recorded a few times. Its antigen remains undetermined. Nothing much larger sits one base from this clone, and base qualities are not available. Sequences were obtained from PBMCs or a T cell subset sorted from them (not recorded which). The TCR originated in an adult woman who had mild COVID-19 (a few samples of this study predate the infection). The sample titles of this study are shuffled in the database, so cell type and time point are left out; the donor was told from shared clones. The chain was built from TRBV5-1 and TRBJ1-4, with TRBD1 perhaps the D gene, on 6 matching bases. The CDR3 sequence is CASSLVTGSIEKLFF. In nucleotides, the sequence is TGCGCCAGCAGCTTGGTGACAGGTTCGATTGAAAAACTGTTTTTT. The CDR3 plus the reference TRBV5-1 and TRBJ1-4 genes for the other parts give the full variable domain: KAGVTQTPRYLIKTRGQQVTLSCSPISGHRSVSWYQQTPGQGLQFLFEYFSETQRNKGNFPGRFSGRQFSNSRSEMNVSTLELGDSALYLCASSLVTGSIEKLFFGSGTQLSVL.